This T cell receptor beta chain was sequenced in a study of CD8 T cells in Susac syndrome. Random hexamers were used to reverse transcribe the RNA input (roughly 0.5 to 1 ug). An immunoSEQ multiplex PCR amplified TCR beta CDR3 over 54 Vbeta and 13 Jbeta. TCRdb re-analysed the immunoSEQ multiplex PCR reads in MiXCR, keeping a single row per CDR3 protein. This repertoire shows around 140,000 distinct CDR3 sequences, roughly 80% found once; its top ten account for about 0.51%. In regard to this clonotype: Its antigen is undetermined.

Study results and limitations: The relatively small number of individuals in the TCR sequencing and HLA analysis was acknowledged by the study.

Trimming removed 2 bases from V and 0 bases from J; junction bases left unmatched: 11. The CDR3 extends over 19 amino acids. In germline, CDR1 is SEHNR, CDR2 FQNEAQ (reference sequence). Specimen: CD8+ T cells from PBMCs. The TCR sequence derives from a human donor with multiple sclerosis. The V gene is TRBV7-9, the J gene TRBJ2-1; TRBD1 matches 9 bases. The CDR3 protein is CASSLNRGQSPASYNEQFF. The CDR3, as DNA: TGTGCCAGCAGCTTAAACAGGGGGCAGAGCCCTGCCTCCTACAATGAGCAGTTCTTC.